This T cell receptor (beta chain) originates from a study of T cells after posttransplantation cyclophosphamide. This clone appeared many times. Its antigen is still unknown. Libraries were prepared by immunoSEQ multiplex PCR; TCRdb keeps only in-frame clonotypes and omits some of them. Found here are tens of thousands of clones, no singletons; the ten largest cover 6.7%. The study's findings and limits: Later post-transplant blood repertoires were often dominated by donor CD8+ memory clones.

Sequenced sample: PBMCs. This clonotype originated in a woman between 50 and 59 years old in good health and a related stem cell transplant donor.

CDR3 sequence reads: CASSPDRVSYNEQFF. The CDR3 DNA is TGTGCCAGCAGCCCGGACAGGGTTTCCTACAATGAGCAGTTCTTC. V gene TRBV7-3 combines with J gene TRBJ2-1; 8 positions match TRBD1. CDR1 is SGHTA and CDR2 is FQGTGA in the germline V gene. The length of the CDR3 is 15 residues. With 5 bases clipped from V and 1 base from J, the junction kept 4 bases outside the gene matches.